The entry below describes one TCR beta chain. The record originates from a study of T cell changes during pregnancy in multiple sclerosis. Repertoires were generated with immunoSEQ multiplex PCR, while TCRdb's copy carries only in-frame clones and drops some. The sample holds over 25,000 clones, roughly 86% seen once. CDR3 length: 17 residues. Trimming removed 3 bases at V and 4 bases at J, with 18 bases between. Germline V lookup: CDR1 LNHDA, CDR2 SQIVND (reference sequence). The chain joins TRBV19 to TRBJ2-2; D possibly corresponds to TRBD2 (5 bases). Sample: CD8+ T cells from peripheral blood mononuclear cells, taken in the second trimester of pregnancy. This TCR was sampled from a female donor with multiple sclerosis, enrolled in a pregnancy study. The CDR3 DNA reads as TGTGCCAGTAGTATCGTGGACCCCCGGGCGGGCACCGGGGAGCTGTTTTTT. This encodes CASSIVDPRAGTGELFF.